This entry lists 19 T cell receptor beta chains sequenced from one sample in a study of blood T cell repertoires in COVID-19. Assay: immunoSEQ multiplex PCR; the TCRdb copy retains only in-frame clones and omits some. Of under 300,000 clones listed, approximately 83% are singletons. Sequencing was done on a sample of peripheral blood. The origin of the receptors is a woman between 65 and 79 years old with acute or convalescent COVID-19.

The V and J genes are TRBV5-5 and TRBJ2-5; 7 positions match TRBD1. The V segment lost 4 bases and the J segment 4 bases; nucleotides outside the gene matches: 7. The CDR3 contains 14 residues. The germline V gene encodes CDR1 SGHKS and CDR2 YYEKEE (reference sequence). For the CDR3, the DNA is TGTGCCAGCAGCCAGATAACAGGGGCAGAGACCCAGTACTTC. Its protein is CASSQITGAETQYF.

In this sample, this clone turned up once. The DNA for the CDR3 is TGTGCCAGCAGTGTCGGCGGCGGGTATGCAACTAATGAAAAACTGTTTTTT. Amino acids: CASSVGGGYATNEKLFF. The rearrangement links TRBV25-1 to TRBJ1-4; D unclear. The germline V gene encodes CDR1 MGHDK and CDR2 SYGVNS. The CDR3 runs to 17 residues. V lost 4 bases and J lost 0, with 15 bases in between.

The chain recombines TRBV10-1 with TRBJ2-7, with TRBD1 as a possible D gene (6 bases). The CDR3 consists of 13 residues. Germline values: CDR1 WNHNN, CDR2 SYGVQD (reference sequence). Between the trimmed V and J ends, which lost 8 bases and 6 bases, there was a span of 17 bases. CDR3 in amino acids: CASSPWEQGEQYF. CDR3 sequence (DNA): TGCGCCAGCTCCCCTTGGGAACAGGGCGAGCAGTACTTC.

This clone was seen only once. J is TRBJ1-6 and V is TRBV6-5, with D tentatively TRBD1 (5 bases). The ends were cut back, 0 bases at V and 10 bases at J, with 13 bases in the middle. CDR1 and CDR2 from the germline V gene are MNHEY and SVGAGI. The CDR3 consists of 15 residues. The CDR3 nucleotides are TGTGCCAGCAGTTACTCTTCAGGGATACGATCACCCCTCCACTTT. Amino acids: CASSYSSGIRSPLHF.

This chain joins TRBV2 and TRBJ1-1; weak D call: TRBD1 (6 bases). The CDR3 is made up of 17 amino acids. CDR1 and CDR2 from the germline V gene are SNHLY and FYNNEI. The ends were cut back, 7 bases at V and 2 bases at J, with 23 bases in the middle. The chain's CDR3 is CASKGVQGSLPNTEAFF. CDR3 bases: TGTGCCAGCAAGGGGGTGCAGGGGTCCCTTCCCAACACTGAAGCTTTCTTT.

J is TRBJ1-5 and V is TRBV4-2; tentatively, D is TRBD1 (5 bases). Germline CDR1 is LGHNA and CDR2 is YNFKEQ. The CDR3 is made up of 18 amino acids. Trimming shortened V by 2 bases and J by 3 bases, and 20 bases separated the two germline ends. CDR3 residues: CASSQIPVPGGDNQPQHF. The CDR3 nucleotides read TGTGCCAGCAGCCAAATTCCCGTCCCCGGGGGTGACAATCAGCCCCAGCATTTT.

V and J are TRBV7-9 and TRBJ2-2; maybe TRBD2 (5 bases). The CDR3 has 14 amino acids. V lost 5 bases, J lost 8 bases, and 15 bases lay in between. Per germline, CDR1 SEHNR and CDR2 FQNEAQ (reference sequence). CDR3 residues: CASSPLGRGGELFF. In DNA form, the CDR3 reads TGTGCCAGCAGCCCCCTGGGCCGGGGAGGGGAGCTGTTTTTT.

The CDR3: CSASSGGRGYTF. The CDR3 DNA reads as TGCAGTGCTAGTTCCGGGGGTCGAGGCTACACCTTC. V gene TRBV20-1 combines with J gene TRBJ1-2; the D gene is possibly TRBD1 (5 bases). Germline V gene sequence: CDR1 DFQATT, CDR2 SNEGSKA (reference sequence). This CDR3 region has 12 residues. The germline V and J ends were trimmed by 3 bases and 8 bases, with 13 bases remaining between them.

The chain joins TRBV3-1 (or the pseudogene TRBV3-2) to TRBJ1-1; the D gene is possibly TRBD1 (5 bases). Deletions cut 1 base from V and 5 bases from J, with 14 bases between. Germline loops: CDR1 LGHDT, CDR2 YNNKEL (reference sequence). The CDR3 runs 15 residues. The CDR3 region is CASSQAGGKRTEAFF. The CDR3 DNA is TGTGCCAGCAGCCAAGCGGGGGGGAAGAGGACTGAAGCTTTCTTT.

V gene TRBV5-1 combines with J gene TRBJ2-7, with 8 positions matching TRBD1. The V and J ends lost 0 bases and 2 bases, in that order; junction bases with no gene match: 1. This CDR3 is 14 amino acids long. Germline lookup yields CDR1 SGHRS and CDR2 YFSETQ. This chain's CDR3 is CASSLEQGAYEQYF. CDR3 DNA: TGCGCCAGCAGCTTGGAACAGGGGGCCTACGAGCAGTACTTC.

The chain has TRBV6-6 and TRBJ1-6, with D maybe TRBD1 (6 bases). Germline V gene data show CDR1 as MNHNY and CDR2 as SVGAGI (reference sequence). The CDR3 totals 13 residues. The germline V and J ends were trimmed by 11 bases and 6 bases, with 14 bases remaining between them. CDR3 in amino acids: CAGVGQPNSPLHF. CDR3 DNA sequence: TGTGCCGGCGTGGGACAACCTAATTCACCCCTCCACTTT.

This rearrangement joins TRBV5-1 to TRBJ1-3; D not resolved. V dropped 5 bases and J dropped 7 bases, with 13 bases sitting between them. Germline V gene lookup returns CDR1 SGHRS and CDR2 YFSETQ. The CDR3 covers 13 residues. The CDR3 region is CASRESTTNTIYF. In nucleotides, the CDR3 is TGCGCCAGCAGGGAGTCAACTACTAACACCATATATTTT.

The chain joins TRBV4-2 to TRBJ1-1; maybe TRBD1 (5 bases). Germline V lookup: CDR1 LGHNA, CDR2 YNFKEQ. Trimming shortened V by 4 bases and J by 7 bases, and 16 bases separated the two germline ends. This CDR3 is built from 14 residues. CDR3 coding DNA: TGTGCCAGCAGCCCATGGACGGGGGAGAGTGAAGCTTTCTTT. This encodes CASSPWTGESEAFF.

V usage is TRBV27 and J usage is TRBJ2-3, with 10 bases identical to TRBD2. The CDR3 has 15 amino acids. With 5 bases clipped from V and 3 bases from J, the junction kept 5 bases outside the gene matches. Germline V gene data show CDR1 as MNHEY and CDR2 as SMNVEV (reference sequence). The CDR3 bases are TGTGCCAGCAGTCAGGGACTAGCGAGTACAGATACGCAGTATTTT. Translating it yields CASSQGLASTDTQYF.

The chain couples TRBV11-2 to TRBJ2-5, with 15 bases matching TRBD2. Germline V CDR1 and CDR2: SGHAT, FQNNGV. The CDR3 totals 16 residues. Germline trimming cut 3 bases from V and 3 bases from J; bases unmatched to any gene: 2. The CDR3 reads CASSLGLAGGKETQYF. In nucleotides, the CDR3 is TGTGCCAGCAGCTTGGGACTAGCGGGGGGAAAAGAGACCCAGTACTTC.

The chain recombines TRBV6-5 with TRBJ1-3, with D possibly being TRBD1 (5 bases). Germline lookup yields CDR1 MNHEY and CDR2 SVGAGI. V was clipped by 6 bases and J by 4 bases, with 13 bases between them. This CDR3 is 14 amino acids long. This chain's CDR3 is CASRGPVGGNTIYF. CDR3 DNA sequence: TGTGCCAGCAGGGGGCCCGTTGGGGGAAACACCATATATTTT.

This rearrangement joins TRBV2 to TRBJ2-5; 8 bases align to TRBD1. The CDR3 totals 13 residues. The V segment lost 8 bases and the J segment 4 bases; nucleotides outside the gene matches: 6. Germline assignment: CDR1 SNHLY and CDR2 FYNNEI. The CDR3 protein is CASLGQGRETQYF. The CDR3 coding sequence is TGTGCCAGCCTAGGACAGGGTCGAGAGACCCAGTACTTC.

The rearrangement uses TRBV2 and TRBJ1-2; D gene unclear. The CDR3 has 15 amino acids. Trimming removed 7 bases at V and 4 bases at J, with 19 bases between. Germline V gene lookup returns CDR1 SNHLY and CDR2 FYNNEI. The CDR3 nucleotides are TGTGCCAGCACCCAGGCGGGAAGGGCTGGCTATGGCTACACCTTC. Amino acids: CASTQAGRAGYGYTF.

In its sample, this clone was seen once. The chain has TRBV5-1 and TRBJ2-5; possible D gene TRBD1, 6 bases. V was cut by 7 bases and J by 5 bases, with 21 bases left in between. The CDR3 loop spans 15 amino acids. Germline CDR1 reads SGHRS; CDR2 reads YFSETQ. CDR3 coding DNA: TGCGCCAGCCGCCCAGGGGAATGGGGCCCGGAGACCCAGTACTTC. Translation gives CASRPGEWGPETQYF.